A single sample gave rise to the 2 T cell receptor beta chains below, sequenced in a study of breast tumors, draining lymph nodes, adjacent tissues. Axillary draining lymph nodes of breast cancer patients supplied the node samples. A single record per CDR3 protein comes from TCRdb applying MiXCR to the multiplex PCR reads. The sample has approximately 280,000 distinct CDR3 sequences, over 30% seen once. The sequenced sample was axillary lymph node tissue. The source is a female donor with breast cancer. Some clones in this sample may be carry-over from other donors' samples.

Concerning this clonotype itself: The CDR3 end shows no conserved phenylalanine or tryptophan, and so a read error is likely. This chain links TRBV20-1 with TRBJ1-2; TRBD1 agrees at 10 bases. The germline V gene encodes CDR1 DFQATT and CDR2 SNEGSKA (reference sequence). The CDR3 is made up of 14 amino acids. V lost 4 bases to trimming and J lost 3 bases; unmatched junction nucleotides: 5. CDR3 in DNA: TGCAGTGCTAAACGGGACAGGGGAGACTATGGCTACACCTCC. Protein: CSAKRDRGDYGYTS.

This clonotype has at least ten counts. V gene TRBV7-2 combines with J gene TRBJ1-5, with a tentative D call TRBD1 (6 bases). The CDR3 totals 13 residues. Germline values: CDR1 SGHTA, CDR2 FQGNSA. Trimming took 4 bases from V and 4 from J, leaving 8 bases between them. DNA for the CDR3: TGTGCCAGCAGCTACGGACAGAATCAGCCCCAGCATTTT. This codes for CASSYGQNQPQHF.